Presented here are 21 T cell receptor beta chains from one specimen sequenced in a study of T cell changes during pregnancy in multiple sclerosis. Assay: immunoSEQ multiplex PCR; the TCRdb copy retains only in-frame clones and omits some. The sample includes tens of thousands of clones, roughly 93% seen only once; the top ten take around 2.5%. This specimen was CD8+ T cells from peripheral blood mononuclear cells, taken in the third trimester of pregnancy. Source of these receptors: a female donor with multiple sclerosis, enrolled in a pregnancy study.

The chain has TRBV7-8 and TRBJ1-1; D remains ambiguous. The length of the CDR3 is 13 residues. Trimming removed 5 bases from V and 5 bases from J, with 12 bases in between. From germline, CDR1 is SGHVS and CDR2 FQNEAQ. CDR3 sequence: CASSLGGSTEAFF. The DNA for the CDR3 is TGTGCCAGCAGCCTAGGCGGGAGTACTGAAGCTTTCTTT.

The gene calls are TRBV7-9 and TRBJ2-4; 11 bases line up with TRBD2. The junction had 10 bases not matched to a gene; V was cut back by 4 bases and J by 5 bases. Germline CDR1 and CDR2: SEHNR and FQNEAQ (reference sequence). The CDR3 length is 17 residues. The CDR3 nucleotides read TGTGCCAGCAGCTCGCCCCCGACTAGCGGGAACCAAAACATTCAGTACTTC. Protein product: CASSSPPTSGNQNIQYF. Variable domain in full (rest from reference TRBV7-9 and TRBJ2-4): DTGVSQNPRHKITKRGQNVTFRCDPISEHNRLYWYRQTLGQGPEFLTYFQNEAQLEKSRLLSDRFSAERPKGSFSTLEIQRTEQGDSAMYLCASSSPPTSGNQNIQYFGAGTRLSVL.

This chain joins TRBV2 and TRBJ2-1, with 7 bases identical to TRBD2. Germline values: CDR1 SNHLY, CDR2 FYNNEI. Trimming at V came to 3 bases and at J to 4 bases, leaving 0 bases not matched to a gene. This CDR3 is built from 13 residues. CDR3 coding DNA: TGTGCCAGCAGTGACGGGAGGTACAATGAGCAGTTCTTC. Residues: CASSDGRYNEQFF.

This chain joins TRBV27 and TRBJ2-7, with 9 bases that match TRBD1. The V and J ends lost 8 bases and 0 bases, in that order; junction bases with no gene match: 14. This CDR3 has 17 amino acids. CDR1 is MNHEY, CDR2 SMNVEV, per germline (reference sequence). The CDR3 is CASERPRDRVFSYEQYF. CDR3 in DNA: TGTGCCAGCGAAAGACCCCGGGACAGGGTTTTCTCCTACGAGCAGTACTTC.

The chain employs TRBV7-2 and TRBJ2-3, with 10 nucleotides matching TRBD2. This CDR3 comprises 15 residues. The germline CDR1 and CDR2 sequences are SGHTA and FQGNSA. V trimming: 5 bases; J trimming: 4 bases; junction bases outside the gene matches: 6. Written as DNA, the CDR3 is TGTGCCAGCAGCCGGATACTAGCGGGATCAGATACGCAGTATTTT. It codes for CASSRILAGSDTQYF.

Written as DNA, the CDR3 is TGCGCCAGCAGCGAAGCGGGGTACACCGGGGAGCTGTTTTTT. Translating gives CASSEAGYTGELFF. This chain uses TRBV4-1 with TRBJ2-2; 7 nucleotides line up with TRBD2. V shed 5 bases and J 3 bases; nucleotides not matched to a gene: 3. The CDR3 spans 14 residues. CDR1 is MGHRA, CDR2 YSYEKL, per germline.

V usage is TRBV19 and J usage is TRBJ1-1; tentatively, D is TRBD1 (5 bases). Germline assignment: CDR1 LNHDA and CDR2 SQIVND (reference sequence). V lost 3 bases to trimming and J lost 8 bases, with 13 bases between them. The CDR3 length is 13 residues. The CDR3 bases are TGTGCCAGTAGTATCAAATACTACAGGGAAGCTTTCTTT. As protein: CASSIKYYREAFF.

The chain links TRBV7-5 to TRBJ2-1; the D call of TRBD2 is as the table states it, not checked on the DNA. TRBV7-5 is a pseudogene locus. The length of the CDR3 is 14 residues. The CDR3 region is CVRTSGGGYNEQFF. DNA of the CDR3: TGTGTCAGAACTAGCGGTGGGGGTTACAATGAGCAGTTCTTC.

The chain carries TRBV9 and TRBJ2-7; TRBD1 matches at 11 bases. V lost 5 bases, J lost 5 bases, and 12 bases stayed unmatched. In germline, CDR1 is SGDLS, CDR2 YYNGEE. This CDR3 region has 16 residues. This chain's CDR3 is CASSGFRTGGLDEQYF. CDR3 nucleotide sequence: TGTGCCAGCAGTGGCTTCAGGACAGGGGGCCTTGACGAGCAGTACTTC.

The V gene is TRBV16, the J gene TRBJ1-2, with TRBD1 matching 7 bases. The CDR3 covers 14 residues. CDR1 is KGHSY and CDR2 is FQNENV in the germline V gene. V shed 2 bases and J 4 bases; nucleotides not matched to a gene: 4. CDR3 sequence reads: CASSQLGTVYGYTF. In DNA, the CDR3 is TGTGCCAGCAGCCAACTCGGGACAGTCTATGGCTACACCTTC.

The chain carries TRBV29-1 and TRBJ2-7; D possibly corresponds to TRBD2 (6 bases). The CDR3 covers 14 residues. The germline V gene has CDR1 SQVTM and CDR2 ANQGSEA. V was pared by 3 bases and J by 3 bases, with 15 bases between. CDR3 DNA sequence: TGCAGCGTTGAGTCGCGGGAAAAGGACTACGAGCAGTACTTC. Amino acid sequence: CSVESREKDYEQYF.

The chain couples TRBV9 to TRBJ2-7; D is unclear. The CDR3 sequence is 11 residues long. CDR1 is SGDLS, CDR2 YYNGEE, per germline. Deletions cut 7 bases from V and 5 bases from J, with 10 bases between. CDR3: CASALNNEQYF. CDR3 nucleotides: TGTGCCAGCGCCCTTAACAACGAGCAGTACTTC.

The chain recombines TRBV28 with TRBJ1-4; D unresolved. Deletions cut 1 base from V and 0 bases from J, with 3 bases between. The CDR3 has 14 residues. The germline V gene has CDR1 MDHEN and CDR2 SYDVKM. DNA of the CDR3: TGTGCCAGCAGTTTATATACAACTAATGAAAAACTGTTTTTT. It translates to CASSLYTTNEKLFF.

The J gene is TRBJ2-1, the V gene TRBV7-8; 8 nucleotides align to TRBD2. Looked up from germline, CDR1 is SGHVS and CDR2 is FQNEAQ. The CDR3 totals 16 residues. V lost 5 bases and J lost 3; bases outside the gene matches: 9. The CDR3, as DNA: TGTGCCAGCAGCCCCCCGGGACTAGTGGGCTACAATGAGCAGTTCTTC. Amino acids: CASSPPGLVGYNEQFF.

The rearrangement uses TRBV7-7 and TRBJ2-3; TRBD1 aligns across 11 bases. V gave up 1 base and J gave up 5 bases; unmatched junction bases: 2. This CDR3 is built from 15 residues. Germline CDR1 reads SSHAT; CDR2 reads FNYEAQ (reference sequence). The DNA for the CDR3 is TGTGCCAGCAGCTTAGGGACAGGGGGCGTAGATACGCAGTATTTT. Its translation is CASSLGTGGVDTQYF.

V gene TRBV11-2 combines with J gene TRBJ1-1; TRBD1 is a possible D gene (5 bases). Trimming left V 3 bases short and J 0 bases short, with 11 bases between. CDR1 and CDR2 from the germline V gene are SGHAT and FQNNGV. The CDR3 sequence is 15 residues long. For the CDR3, the DNA is TGTGCCAGCAGCTTGATCAGGGCCCTGAACACTGAAGCTTTCTTT. It translates to CASSLIRALNTEAFF.

The count of this clone is one. The chain has TRBV6-6 and TRBJ2-7; 7 nucleotides agree with TRBD2. This CDR3 region has 16 residues. The germline V gene encodes CDR1 MNHNY and CDR2 SVGAGI (reference sequence). V gave up 2 bases and J gave up 0 bases; unmatched junction bases: 7. CDR3 bases: TGTGCCAGCAGTTACGGGGGTAGCGGGTTCTCCTACGAGCAGTACTTC. Its translation is CASSYGGSGFSYEQYF.

This chain joins TRBV10-2 and TRBJ2-3; D is undetermined. Per the germline V gene, CDR1 is WSHSY and CDR2 is SAAADI. Trimming cost V 2 bases and J 3 bases, with 3 bases left between them. The CDR3 sequence is 12 residues long. The DNA of the CDR3 is TGCGCCAGCAGTGAGGTAACAGATACGCAGTATTTT. Its translation: CASSEVTDTQYF.

The chain links TRBV27 to TRBJ2-1, with TRBD1 matching over 8 bases. V lost 5 bases and J lost 7; bases outside the gene matches: 1. This CDR3 is built from 12 residues. The germline V gene has CDR1 MNHEY and CDR2 SMNVEV (reference sequence). The CDR3 nucleotides read TGTGCCAGCAGTCGACAGGGGAATGAGCAGTTCTTC. Translation: CASSRQGNEQFF.

V gene TRBV9 combines with J gene TRBJ1-2; D is uncertain. Trimming removed 6 bases from V and 6 bases from J, with 15 bases in between. Germline V CDR1 and CDR2: SGDLS, YYNGEE. The length of the CDR3 is 13 residues. In DNA form, the CDR3 reads TGTGCCAGCACGAGCACCGAGGGTCATGGCTACACCTTC. Its protein is CASTSTEGHGYTF.

This chain links TRBV19 with TRBJ2-7, with 7 bases matching TRBD1. Trimming cost V 5 bases and J 3 bases; bases outside gene matches: 10. Per germline, CDR1 LNHDA and CDR2 SQIVND (reference sequence). CDR3 length equals 15 residues. The CDR3 protein is CASSVVTGDYYEQYF. The DNA of the CDR3 is TGTGCCAGTAGTGTAGTAACAGGGGATTACTACGAGCAGTACTTC.